This T cell receptor beta chain stems from a study of T cells in localized non-small cell lung cancer. Repertoires were generated with immunoSEQ multiplex PCR, while TCRdb's copy carries only in-frame clones and drops some. The sample yields 52,000 or so clones, approximately 83% seen once. The V and J ends lost 5 bases and 5 bases, in that order; junction bases with no gene match: 10. Per germline, CDR1 MDHEN and CDR2 SYDVKM. This CDR3 comprises 16 residues. Source: peripheral blood mononuclear cells, taken before any cancer treatment. The chain links TRBV28 to TRBJ1-3; 9 nucleotides match TRBD1. This receptor was identified in a man between 40 and 69 years old with stage III lung adenocarcinoma. CDR3 amino acids: CASSLGQGRFRNTIYF. The DNA for the CDR3 is TGTGCCAGCAGTCTAGGACAGGGGAGGTTCAGAAACACCATATATTTT.